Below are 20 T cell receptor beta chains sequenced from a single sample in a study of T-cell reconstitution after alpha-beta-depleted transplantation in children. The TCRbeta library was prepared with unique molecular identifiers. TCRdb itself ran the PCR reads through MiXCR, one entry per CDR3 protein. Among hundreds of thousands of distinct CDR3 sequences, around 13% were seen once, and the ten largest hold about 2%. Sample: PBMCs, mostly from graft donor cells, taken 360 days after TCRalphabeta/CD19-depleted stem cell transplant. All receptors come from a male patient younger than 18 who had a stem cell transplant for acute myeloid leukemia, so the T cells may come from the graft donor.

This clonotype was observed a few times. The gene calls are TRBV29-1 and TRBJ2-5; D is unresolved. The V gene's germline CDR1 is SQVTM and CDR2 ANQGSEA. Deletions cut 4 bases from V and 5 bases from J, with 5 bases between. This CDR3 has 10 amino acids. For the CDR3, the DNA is TGCAGCGTTGGTAAGGAGACCCAGTACTTC. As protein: CSVGKETQYF.

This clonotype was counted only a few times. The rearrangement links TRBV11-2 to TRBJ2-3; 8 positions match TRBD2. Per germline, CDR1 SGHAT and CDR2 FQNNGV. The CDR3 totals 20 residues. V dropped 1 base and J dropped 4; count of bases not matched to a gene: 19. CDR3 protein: CASSLVGSGTLNWGPDTQYF. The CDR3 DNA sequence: TGTGCCAGCAGCTTAGTGGGTAGCGGGACCCTAAATTGGGGGCCAGATACGCAGTATTTT.

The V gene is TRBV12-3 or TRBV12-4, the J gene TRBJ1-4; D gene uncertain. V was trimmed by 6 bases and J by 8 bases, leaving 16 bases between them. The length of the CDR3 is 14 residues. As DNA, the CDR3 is TGTGCCAGCAGCCTCCAAAAATTGGGCGAAAAACTGTTTTTT. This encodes CASSLQKLGEKLFF.

CDR3 DNA sequence: TGTGCCAGCTCACCACCGAGGCAGGCCAGGGGGGCCCAAGAGACCCAGTACTTC. Amino acids: CASSPPRQARGAQETQYF. V usage is TRBV18 and J usage is TRBJ2-5; perhaps TRBD1 as D (7 bases). CDR3 length: 18 amino acids. The germline V gene has CDR1 KGHSH and CDR2 LQKENI. V was cut by 0 bases and J by 1 base, with 18 bases left in between. Looking up the rest from reference TRBV18 and TRBJ2-5 gives the full variable domain: NAGVMQNPRHLVRRRGQEARLRCSPMKGHSHVYWYRQLPEEGLKFMVYLQKENIIDESGMPKERFSAEFPKEGPSILRIQQVVRGDSAAYFCASSPPRQARGAQETQYFGPGTRLLVL.

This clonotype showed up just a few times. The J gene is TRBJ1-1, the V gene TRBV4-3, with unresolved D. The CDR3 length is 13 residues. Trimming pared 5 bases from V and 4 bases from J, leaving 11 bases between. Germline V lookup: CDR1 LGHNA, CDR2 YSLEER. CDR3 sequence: CASSSRESTEAFF. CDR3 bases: TGCGCCAGCAGCTCTCGAGAGAGCACTGAAGCTTTCTTT.

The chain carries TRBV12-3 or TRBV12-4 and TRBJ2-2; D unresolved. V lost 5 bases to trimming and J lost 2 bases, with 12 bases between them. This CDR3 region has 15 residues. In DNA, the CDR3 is TGTGCCAGCAGTCCCTTTCTCTCCAACACCGGGGAGCTGTTTTTT. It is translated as CASSPFLSNTGELFF.

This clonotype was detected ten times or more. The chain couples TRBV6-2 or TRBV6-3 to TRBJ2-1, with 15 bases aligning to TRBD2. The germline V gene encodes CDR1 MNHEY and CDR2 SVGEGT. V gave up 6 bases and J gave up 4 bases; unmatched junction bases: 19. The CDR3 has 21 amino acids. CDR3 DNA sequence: TGTGCCAGCAGAACAGAGGGACTAGCGGGAGGTATCGGACCGGGTTACAATGAGCAGTTCTTC. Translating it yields CASRTEGLAGGIGPGYNEQFF.

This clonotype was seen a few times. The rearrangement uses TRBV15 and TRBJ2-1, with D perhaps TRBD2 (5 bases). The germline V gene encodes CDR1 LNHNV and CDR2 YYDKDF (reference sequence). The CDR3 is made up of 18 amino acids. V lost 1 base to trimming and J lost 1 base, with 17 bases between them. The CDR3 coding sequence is TGTGCCACCAGCAGAGTGGGTTATAAGCGGAAGTCCTACAATGAGCAGTTCTTC. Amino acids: CATSRVGYKRKSYNEQFF.

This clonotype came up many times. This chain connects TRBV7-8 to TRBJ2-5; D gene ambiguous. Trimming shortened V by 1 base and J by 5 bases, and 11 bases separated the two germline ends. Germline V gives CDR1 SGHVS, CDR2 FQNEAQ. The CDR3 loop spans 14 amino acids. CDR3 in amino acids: CASSLDPPWETQYF. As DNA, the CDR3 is TGTGCCAGCAGCTTAGACCCGCCTTGGGAGACCCAGTACTTC.

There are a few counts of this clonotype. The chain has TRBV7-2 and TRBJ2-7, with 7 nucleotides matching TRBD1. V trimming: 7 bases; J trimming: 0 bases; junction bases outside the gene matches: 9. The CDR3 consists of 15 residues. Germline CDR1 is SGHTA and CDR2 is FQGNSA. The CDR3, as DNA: TGTGCCAGCACCCCGGGACAGCCGAGCTCCTACGAGCAGTACTTC. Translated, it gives CASTPGQPSSYEQYF. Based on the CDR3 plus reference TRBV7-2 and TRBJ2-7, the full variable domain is GAGVSQSPSNKVTEKGKDVELRCDPISGHTALYWYRQSLGQGLEFLIYFQGNSAPDKSGLPSDRFSAERTGGSVSTLTIQRTQQEDSAVYLCASTPGQPSSYEQYFGPGTRLTVT.

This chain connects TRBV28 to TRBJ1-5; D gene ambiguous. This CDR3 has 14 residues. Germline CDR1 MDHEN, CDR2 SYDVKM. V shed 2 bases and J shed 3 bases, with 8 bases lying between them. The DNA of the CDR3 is TGTGCCAGCAGTTTAAGGGCCCCCAATCAGCCCCAGCATTTT. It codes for CASSLRAPNQPQHF. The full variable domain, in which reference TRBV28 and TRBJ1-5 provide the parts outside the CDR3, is DVKVTQSSRYLVKRTGEKVFLECVQDMDHENMFWYRQDPGLGLRLIYFSYDVKMKEKGDIPEGYSVSREKKERFSLILESASTNQTSMYLCASSLRAPNQPQHFGDGTRLSIL.

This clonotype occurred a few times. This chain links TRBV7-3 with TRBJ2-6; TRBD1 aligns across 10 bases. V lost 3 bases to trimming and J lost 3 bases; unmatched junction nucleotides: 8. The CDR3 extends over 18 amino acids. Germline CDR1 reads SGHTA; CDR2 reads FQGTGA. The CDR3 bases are TGTGCCAGCAGCTTCCTCCGACAGGGGGCAATTGGGGCCAACGTCCTGACTTTC. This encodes CASSFLRQGAIGANVLTF.

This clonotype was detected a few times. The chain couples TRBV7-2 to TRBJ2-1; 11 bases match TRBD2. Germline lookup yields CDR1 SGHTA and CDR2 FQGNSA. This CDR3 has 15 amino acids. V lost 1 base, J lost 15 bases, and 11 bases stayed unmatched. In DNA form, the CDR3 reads TGTGCCAGCAGCTTAGAAGTGATACTAGCGGGAGTTTGGTTCTTC. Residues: CASSLEVILAGVWFF. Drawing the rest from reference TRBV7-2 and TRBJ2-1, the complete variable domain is GAGVSQSPSNKVTEKGKDVELRCDPISGHTALYWYRQSLGQGLEFLIYFQGNSAPDKSGLPSDRFSAERTGGSVSTLTIQRTQQEDSAVYLCASSLEVILAGVWFFGPGTRLTVL.

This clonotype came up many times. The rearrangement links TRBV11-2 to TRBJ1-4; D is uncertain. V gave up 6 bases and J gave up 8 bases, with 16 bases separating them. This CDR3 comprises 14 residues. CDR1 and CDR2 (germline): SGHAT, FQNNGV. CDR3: CASSNTDRFEKLFF. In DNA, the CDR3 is TGTGCCAGCAGTAATACCGACCGATTCGAAAAACTGTTTTTT. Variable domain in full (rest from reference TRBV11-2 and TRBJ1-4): EAGVAQSPRYKIIEKRQSVAFWCNPISGHATLYWYQQILGQGPKLLIQFQNNGVVDDSQLPKDRFSAERLKGVDSTLKIQPAKLEDSAVYLCASSNTDRFEKLFFGSGTQLSVL.

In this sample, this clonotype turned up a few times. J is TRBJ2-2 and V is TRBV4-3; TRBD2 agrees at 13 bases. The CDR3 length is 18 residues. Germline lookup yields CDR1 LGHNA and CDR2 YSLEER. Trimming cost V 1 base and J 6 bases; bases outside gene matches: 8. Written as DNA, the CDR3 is TGCGCCAGCAGCCAAGTCGCCCGACTAGCGGGAGGTCCCGGGGAGCTGTTTTTT. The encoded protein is CASSQVARLAGGPGELFF.

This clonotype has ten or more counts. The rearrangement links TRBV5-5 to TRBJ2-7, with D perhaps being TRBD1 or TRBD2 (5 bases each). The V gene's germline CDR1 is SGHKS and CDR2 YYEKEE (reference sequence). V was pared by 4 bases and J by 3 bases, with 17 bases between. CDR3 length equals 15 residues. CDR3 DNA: TGTGCCAGCAGCGTGGGGGACGGACCTTACTACGAGCAGTACTTC. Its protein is CASSVGDGPYYEQYF. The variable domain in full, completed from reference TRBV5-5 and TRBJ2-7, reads DAGVTQSPTHLIKTRGQQVTLRCSPISGHKSVSWYQQVLGQGPQFIFQYYEKEERGRGNFPDRFSARQFPNYSSELNVNALLLGDSALYLCASSVGDGPYYEQYFGPGTRLTVT.

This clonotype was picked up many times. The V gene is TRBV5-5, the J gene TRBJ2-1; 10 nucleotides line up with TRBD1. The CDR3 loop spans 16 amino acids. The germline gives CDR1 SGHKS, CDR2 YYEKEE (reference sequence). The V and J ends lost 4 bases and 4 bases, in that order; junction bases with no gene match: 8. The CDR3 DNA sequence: TGTGCCAGCAGCCTGGCGGGACAGGGGTTATACAATGAGCAGTTCTTC. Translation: CASSLAGQGLYNEQFF.

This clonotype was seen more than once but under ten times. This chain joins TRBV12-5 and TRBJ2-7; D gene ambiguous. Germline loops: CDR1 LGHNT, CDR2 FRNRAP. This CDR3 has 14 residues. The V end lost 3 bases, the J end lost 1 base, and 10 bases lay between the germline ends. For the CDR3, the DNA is TGTGCTAGTGGTTTACTGCCTGGATCCTACGAGCAGTACTTC. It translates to CASGLLPGSYEQYF.

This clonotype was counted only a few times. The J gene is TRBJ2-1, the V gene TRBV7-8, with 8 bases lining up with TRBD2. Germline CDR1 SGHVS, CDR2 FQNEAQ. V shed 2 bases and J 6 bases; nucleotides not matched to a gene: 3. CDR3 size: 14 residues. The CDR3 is CASSLFGRGNEQFF. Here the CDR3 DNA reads TGTGCCAGCAGCTTATTCGGGAGGGGCAATGAGCAGTTCTTC.

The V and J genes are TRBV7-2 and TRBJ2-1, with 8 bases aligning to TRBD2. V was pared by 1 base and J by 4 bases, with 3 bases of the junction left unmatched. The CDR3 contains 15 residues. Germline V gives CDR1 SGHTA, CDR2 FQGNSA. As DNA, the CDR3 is TGTGCCAGCAGCTTAGTTAGCGGGAAGTACAATGAGCAGTTCTTC. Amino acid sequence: CASSLVSGKYNEQFF. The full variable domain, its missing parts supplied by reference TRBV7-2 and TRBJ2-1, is GAGVSQSPSNKVTEKGKDVELRCDPISGHTALYWYRQSLGQGLEFLIYFQGNSAPDKSGLPSDRFSAERTGGSVSTLTIQRTQQEDSAVYLCASSLVSGKYNEQFFGPGTRLTVL.